One sample yielded the 19 T cell receptor beta chains listed below, sequenced in a study of T cell responses to AZD1222 COVID-19 vaccine. Data came from immunoSEQ multiplex PCR; TCRdb stores just in-frame clones and leaves some out. The data hold just over 20,000 clones, with around 82% observed a single time. Source: peripheral blood, taken on day 0 of AZD1222 vaccination. The receptor set was obtained from an adult in good health.

This clone turned up a few times. This chain joins TRBV27 and TRBJ2-2; no clear D. V shed 3 bases and J shed 6 bases, with 14 bases lying between them. This CDR3 is built from 15 residues. The V gene's germline CDR1 is MNHEY and CDR2 SMNVEV (reference sequence). The CDR3 spells CASSFQLYSSGELFF. CDR3 DNA sequence: TGTGCCAGCAGTTTTCAGTTATATAGCTCCGGGGAGCTGTTTTTT.

This chain joins TRBV30 and TRBJ1-6; D ambiguous. Germline V gene data show CDR1 as GTSNPN and CDR2 as SVGIG (reference sequence). The V end was cut by 2 bases, the J end by 0 bases, with 11 bases between. The CDR3 spans 16 residues. CDR3 coding DNA: TGTGCCTGGAGTTCCTCTAGGAGCTCCTATAATTCACCCCTCCACTTT. Translated: CAWSSSRSSYNSPLHF.

This chain links TRBV28 with TRBJ2-1; TRBD2 aligns across 10 bases. Unmatched junction bases numbered 7, after V lost 2 bases and J lost 12 bases. CDR3 length: 14 amino acids. Germline loops: CDR1 MDHEN, CDR2 SYDVKM. This chain's CDR3 is CASSLSLAGVGQFF. The CDR3 bases are TGTGCCAGCAGTTTAAGTCTAGCGGGAGTAGGGCAGTTCTTC.

The genes are TRBV4-2 and TRBJ2-7; possible D gene TRBD2, 6 bases. This CDR3 has 15 residues. Trimming took 3 bases from V and 4 from J, leaving 16 bases between them. Germline CDR1 LGHNA, CDR2 YNFKEQ. The CDR3: CASSHGPREEYEQYF. In nucleotides, the CDR3 is TGTGCCAGCAGCCACGGACCCAGGGAGGAATACGAGCAGTACTTC.

This clone was detected only a few times. V usage is TRBV6-1 and J usage is TRBJ1-1, with a weak D call TRBD1 (5 bases). Trimming shortened V by 1 base and J by 1 base, and 7 bases separated the two germline ends. Germline CDR1 and CDR2: MNHNS and SASEGT. CDR3 length: 14 residues. Written as DNA, the CDR3 is TGTGCCAGCAGTGAAGAACAGGAGAACACTGAAGCTTTCTTT. Encoded protein: CASSEEQENTEAFF.

The J gene is TRBJ1-2, the V gene TRBV10-2, with 7 bases identical to TRBD1. The CDR3 is made up of 13 amino acids. Trimming removed 6 bases from V and 6 bases from J; junction bases left unmatched: 7. CDR1 and CDR2 from the germline V gene are WSHSY and SAAADI. CDR3 sequence: CASRETGIHGYTF. CDR3 DNA: TGCGCCAGCAGAGAGACAGGGATCCATGGCTACACCTTC.

The chain carries TRBV2 and TRBJ2-5; 12 bases fit TRBD2. Germline V gives CDR1 SNHLY, CDR2 FYNNEI. The CDR3 has 15 amino acids. The V and J ends lost 8 bases and 1 base, in that order; junction bases with no gene match: 5. The CDR3 DNA follows: TGTGCCAGCGTGAGACTAGCGGGAGTCCAAGAGACCCAGTACTTC. Protein: CASVRLAGVQETQYF.

The chain combines TRBV5-5 with TRBJ1-1; D might be TRBD1 (6 bases). The CDR3 runs to 13 residues. Germline V CDR1 and CDR2: SGHKS, YYEKEE (reference sequence). V lost 1 base to trimming and J lost 4 bases, with 8 bases between them. CDR3 region: CASSLQGSTEAFF. The CDR3 nucleotides read TGTGCCAGCAGCTTGCAGGGGAGCACTGAAGCTTTCTTT.

This chain links TRBV30 with TRBJ1-2, with 7 bases aligning to TRBD1. V lost 4 bases to trimming and J lost 2 bases; unmatched junction nucleotides: 7. This CDR3 region has 14 residues. Germline lookup yields CDR1 GTSNPN and CDR2 SVGIG (reference sequence). CDR3 nucleotides: TGTGCCTGGAAAGGGGACAGCTACAACTATGGCTACACCTTC. This encodes CAWKGDSYNYGYTF.

The chain combines TRBV21-1 with TRBJ2-1; the table names TRBD1, a call not compared with the DNA. TRBV21-1 is annotated as a pseudogene. The CDR3 extends over 16 amino acids. The CDR3 here is CASSKLESQGYNEQFF. The CDR3 nucleotides read TGTGCCAGCAGCAAACTAGAATCCCAGGGGTACAATGAGCAGTTCTTC.

CDR3 DNA sequence: TGTGCCACCAGTGACGCGACAGATACGCAGTATTTT. Protein: CATSDATDTQYF. The chain uses TRBV24-1 and TRBJ2-3; D is unresolved. Germline V CDR1 and CDR2: KGHDR, SFDVKD. Trimming took 4 bases from V and 3 from J, leaving 4 bases between them. The CDR3 consists of 12 residues.

The chain uses TRBV30 and TRBJ2-2; D is ambiguous. The CDR3 extends over 11 amino acids. V was shortened by 1 base and J by 6 bases, with 3 bases between the two germline ends. Germline V CDR1 and CDR2: GTSNPN, SVGIG (reference sequence). This CDR3 reads CAWSGAGELFF. Written as DNA, the CDR3 is TGTGCCTGGAGTGGGGCCGGGGAGCTGTTTTTT.

The CDR3 DNA reads as TGTGCCAGCAGCTTAGGCTGGGGTGGTGGCGGGAGTGGAGAGACCCAGTACTTC. Protein product: CASSLGWGGGGSGETQYF. This rearrangement joins TRBV7-2 to TRBJ2-5, with TRBD2 identical over 7 bases. V lost 1 base to trimming and J lost 4 bases; unmatched junction nucleotides: 15. Germline V gene sequence: CDR1 SGHTA, CDR2 FQGNSA. CDR3 length: 18 amino acids.

The chain carries TRBV7-2 and TRBJ2-7; D not certain. V was clipped by 5 bases and J by 2 bases, with 19 bases between them. The CDR3 totals 16 residues. In germline, CDR1 is SGHTA, CDR2 FQGNSA. The CDR3 sequence: CASSPRSVTLAYEQYF. In DNA, the CDR3 is TGTGCCAGCAGCCCTCGCAGCGTTACTCTGGCCTACGAGCAGTACTTC. The whole variable domain, remainder taken from reference TRBV7-2 and TRBJ2-7, is GAGVSQSPSNKVTEKGKDVELRCDPISGHTALYWYRQSLGQGLEFLIYFQGNSAPDKSGLPSDRFSAERTGGSVSTLTIQRTQQEDSAVYLCASSPRSVTLAYEQYFGPGTRLTVT.

The chain has TRBV5-8 and TRBJ1-2, with 8 bases that match TRBD1. Germline CDR1 and CDR2: SGHTS and YDEGEE. The CDR3 consists of 14 residues. The J segment lost 2 bases and the V segment lost 5 bases, leaving 5 bases of the junction unmatched. The CDR3: CASRWTGINYGYTF. DNA for the CDR3: TGTGCCAGCAGATGGACAGGGATAAACTATGGCTACACCTTC. The complete variable domain, with remaining parts taken from reference TRBV5-8 and TRBJ1-2, reads EAGVTQSPTHLIKTRGQQATLRCSPISGHTSVYWYQQALGLGLQFLLWYDEGEERNRGNFPPRFSGRQFPNYSSELNVNALELEDSALYLCASRWTGINYGYTFGSGTRLTVV.

This clone was seen a handful of times. The chain couples TRBV7-9 to TRBJ2-7; D is unresolved. CDR1 SEHNR and CDR2 FQNEAQ come from the germline V gene (reference sequence). The CDR3 sequence is 13 residues long. Trimming took 2 bases from V and 3 from J, leaving 8 bases between them. The CDR3 sequence is CASSLPGSYEQYF. As DNA, the CDR3 is TGTGCCAGCAGCTTACCAGGCAGCTACGAGCAGTACTTC.

The chain combines TRBV19 with TRBJ1-1; D gene uncertain. The CDR3 covers 13 residues. Germline CDR1 is LNHDA and CDR2 is SQIVND (reference sequence). V lost 2 bases to trimming and J lost 4 bases, with 8 bases between them. The CDR3 nucleotides are TGTGCCAGTAGTATACCTTCTAGCACTGAAGCTTTCTTT. Translation gives CASSIPSSTEAFF.

The chain is built from TRBV5-1 and TRBJ2-5; D may match TRBD1 or TRBD2 (5 bases each). Trimming cost V 2 bases and J 5 bases, with 13 bases left between them. CDR3 length: 14 residues. The germline CDR1 and CDR2 sequences are SGHRS and YFSETQ. CDR3 nucleotides: TGCGCCAGCAGCTTCTGGACATCGGGGGAGACCCAGTACTTC. It is translated as CASSFWTSGETQYF.

This clone was counted only a few times. The V gene is TRBV28, the J gene TRBJ2-7; 11 nucleotides agree with TRBD1. The length of the CDR3 is 18 residues. Unmatched junction bases numbered 17, after V lost 6 bases and J lost 4 bases. Germline loops: CDR1 MDHEN, CDR2 SYDVKM. CDR3 protein: CASSQSLYSGTGGYEQYF. Here the CDR3 DNA reads TGTGCCAGCAGCCAGAGCCTTTATTCCGGGACAGGGGGTTACGAGCAGTACTTC.